A selection of T cell receptor beta chains follows, all from one sample in a study of blood T cells in healthy people across ages. One entry per CDR3 protein, called by TCRdb with MiXCR from the 5' RACE reads. The sample comprises about 1.4 million distinct CDR3 sequences, approximately 59% of which are singletons, and 5.5% to 8% rests with the top ten. The sample consisted of blood. Every receptor here comes from a man aged 18 to 30 in good health. Both conserved end residues are part of each CDR3. Fields, in order: CDR3 length, D gene, clone size, J gene, V gene, CDR3 protein, CDR3 DNA. A D gene is named only where the DNA matches it firmly. Some rows have no size entry. The others give once, few or many, or a class for an expanded clone.

cdr3_length: 16; d_call: TRBD1; clone_size: NA; j_call: TRBJ2-3; v_call: TRBV5-1; cdr3_aa: CASSSLPGQAVDTQYF; cdr3_nt: TGCGCCAGCAGCTCACTTCCGGGACAGGCTGTAGATACGCAGTATTTT
cdr3_length: 14; d_call: NA; clone_size: NA; j_call: TRBJ2-3; v_call: TRBV27; cdr3_aa: CASCLIINADTQYF; cdr3_nt: TGTGCCAGCTGTTTAATCATCAATGCAGATACGCAGTATTTT
cdr3_length: 14; d_call: NA; clone_size: few; j_call: TRBJ2-1; v_call: TRBV4-2; cdr3_aa: CASSQEGARNEQFF; cdr3_nt: TGTGCCAGCAGCCAAGAGGGAGCGCGGAATGAGCAGTTCTTC
cdr3_length: 15; d_call: TRBD2; clone_size: NA; j_call: TRBJ2-1; v_call: TRBV7-2; cdr3_aa: CASSLASGRDNEQFF; cdr3_nt: TGTGCCAGCAGCTTAGCTAGCGGGAGGGACAATGAGCAGTTCTTC
cdr3_length: 13; d_call: NA; clone_size: NA; j_call: TRBJ2-7; v_call: TRBV6-5; cdr3_aa: CASSPGSWREQYF; cdr3_nt: TGTGCCAGCAGCCCGGGGTCCTGGAGGGAGCAGTACTTC
cdr3_length: 15; d_call: NA; clone_size: NA; j_call: TRBJ1-2; v_call: TRBV4-1; cdr3_aa: CASSQEQEANYGYTF; cdr3_nt: TGCGCCAGCAGCCAAGAGCAAGAGGCTAACTATGGCTACACCTTC
cdr3_length: 16; d_call: TRBD2; clone_size: NA; j_call: TRBJ2-1; v_call: TRBV7-2; cdr3_aa: CASSKGLAGEANEQFF; cdr3_nt: TGTGCCAGCAGCAAGGGACTAGCGGGGGAGGCTAATGAGCAGTTCTTC
cdr3_length: 15; d_call: NA; clone_size: few; j_call: TRBJ2-1; v_call: TRBV5-1; cdr3_aa: CASSLDSAADNEQFF; cdr3_nt: TGCGCCAGCAGCTTGGATAGCGCAGCGGATAATGAGCAGTTCTTC
cdr3_length: 14; d_call: NA; clone_size: NA; j_call: TRBJ2-7; v_call: TRBV5-1; cdr3_aa: CASSPQGRGSEQYF; cdr3_nt: TGCGCCAGCAGCCCACAGGGTAGAGGTTCCGAGCAGTACTTC
cdr3_length: 15; d_call: NA; clone_size: few; j_call: TRBJ2-1; v_call: TRBV4-2; cdr3_aa: CASSQDRGVDNEQFF; cdr3_nt: TGTGCCAGCAGCCAAGATAGGGGGGTCGACAATGAGCAGTTCTTC
cdr3_length: 13; d_call: NA; clone_size: NA; j_call: TRBJ2-1; v_call: TRBV20-1; cdr3_aa: CSASGGPQETQFF; cdr3_nt: TGCAGTGCTAGCGGGGGGCCTCAAGAGACCCAGTTCTTC
cdr3_length: 17; d_call: TRBD1; clone_size: NA; j_call: TRBJ1-5; v_call: TRBV4-2; cdr3_aa: CASSQEGEGAPSQPQHF; cdr3_nt: TGTGCCAGCAGCCAAGAGGGGGAGGGGGCGCCTAGTCAGCCCCAGCATTTT
cdr3_length: 15; d_call: NA; clone_size: few; j_call: TRBJ2-7; v_call: TRBV7-2; cdr3_aa: CASRHRGVKIYEQYF; cdr3_nt: TGTGCCAGCAGGCATAGGGGGGTTAAAATCTACGAGCAGTACTTC
cdr3_length: 15; d_call: NA; clone_size: NA; j_call: TRBJ2-7; v_call: TRBV4-1; cdr3_aa: CASSQPITGSYEQYF; cdr3_nt: TGCGCCAGCAGCCAACCCATCACAGGGTCCTACGAGCAGTACTTC
cdr3_length: 15; d_call: TRBD1; clone_size: few; j_call: TRBJ2-7; v_call: TRBV3-1; cdr3_aa: CASSHPGQGGYEQYF; cdr3_nt: TGTGCCAGCAGTCACCCCGGACAGGGAGGTTACGAGCAGTACTTC
cdr3_length: 16; d_call: NA; clone_size: once; j_call: TRBJ1-2; v_call: TRBV5-1; cdr3_aa: CASSLGAGRGVSGYTF; cdr3_nt: TGCGCCAGCAGCTTGGGGGCCGGCAGGGGAGTATCCGGCTACACCTTC